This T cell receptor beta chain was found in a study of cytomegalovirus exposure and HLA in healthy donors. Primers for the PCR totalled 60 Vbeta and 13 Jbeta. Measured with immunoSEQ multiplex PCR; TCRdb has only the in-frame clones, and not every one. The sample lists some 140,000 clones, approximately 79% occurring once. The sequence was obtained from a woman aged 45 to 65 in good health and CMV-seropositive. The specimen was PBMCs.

CDR3 bases: TGTGCCAGCAGCTCGGGACAGGGCACAGATACGCAGTATTTT. This encodes CASSSGQGTDTQYF. V and J are TRBV5-4 and TRBJ2-3; 8 nucleotides line up with TRBD1. CDR3 size: 14 residues. Trimming took 3 bases from V and 1 from J; bases not matched to a gene: 1. Germline V gene data show CDR1 as SGHNT and CDR2 as YYREEE (reference sequence).